There are a few counts of the clone carrying this TCR beta chain. V lost 6 bases to trimming and J lost 4 bases; unmatched junction nucleotides: 5. The CDR3 is made up of 15 amino acids. This sample is part of a study of identical twins. TCRdb re-called the 5' RACE reads through MiXCR, storing one row per CDR3 protein. Here the sample spans 400,000 to 600,000 distinct CDR3 sequences, approximately 20% being singletons. These data were likewise used in another study, on yellow fever vaccine responses in identical twins.

V and J are TRBV12-3 or TRBV12-4 and TRBJ2-1; TRBD2 agrees at 11 bases. This receptor was obtained from a young woman in good health. Sequenced sample: CD4+ T cells sorted from blood. CDR3 residues: CASRPTSGSYNEQFF. CDR3 nucleotides: TGTGCCAGCAGACCTACTAGCGGGAGTTACAATGAGCAGTTCTTC.